Reported below is one TCR beta chain. The ends were cut back, 6 bases at V and 6 bases at J, with 15 bases in the middle. CDR3 length: 13 amino acids. Germline V gene sequence: CDR1 MDHEN, CDR2 SYDVKM. This sample was taken from a study of shared clonotypes between healthy human individuals. Adult Caucasians living in Nashville, Tennessee made up all of the donors. Only in-frame clones appear in the TCRdb table, and some are missing; sequencing was by immunoSEQ multiplex PCR. Here the sample spans under 600,000 clones, roughly four fifths being singletons. The V call is TRBV28, the J call TRBJ2-7; no clear D gene. The clonotype originates from a woman aged 40 to 49 in good health. Some clones in this sample may be carry-over from other donors' samples. Material for sequencing was PBMCs. CDR3 sequence reads: CASRTSLVLEQYF. The CDR3 bases are TGTGCCAGCAGGACGTCCCTTGTGCTCGAGCAGTACTTC. The variable domain in full, completed from reference TRBV28 and TRBJ2-7, reads DVKVTQSSRYLVKRTGEKVFLECVQDMDHENMFWYRQDPGLGLRLIYFSYDVKMKEKGDIPEGYSVSREKKERFSLILESASTNQTSMYLCASRTSLVLEQYFGPGTRLTVT.